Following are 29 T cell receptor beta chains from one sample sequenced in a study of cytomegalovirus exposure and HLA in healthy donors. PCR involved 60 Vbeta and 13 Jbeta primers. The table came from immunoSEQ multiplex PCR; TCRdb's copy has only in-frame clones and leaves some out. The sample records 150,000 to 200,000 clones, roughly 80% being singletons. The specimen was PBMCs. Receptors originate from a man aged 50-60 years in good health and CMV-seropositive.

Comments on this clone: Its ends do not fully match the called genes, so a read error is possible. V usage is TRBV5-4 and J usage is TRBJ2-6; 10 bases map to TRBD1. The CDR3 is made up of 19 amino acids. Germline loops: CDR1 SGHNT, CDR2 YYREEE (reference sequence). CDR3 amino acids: CASSFPIGQGESGANGLTF. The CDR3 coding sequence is TGTGCCAGCAGCTTCCCCATCGGACAGGGGGAATCTGGGGCCAACGGCCTGACTTTC.

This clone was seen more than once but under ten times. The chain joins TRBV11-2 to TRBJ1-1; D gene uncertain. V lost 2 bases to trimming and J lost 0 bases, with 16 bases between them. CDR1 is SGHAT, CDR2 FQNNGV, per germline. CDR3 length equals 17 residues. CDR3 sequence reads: CASSLSPRGGLNTEAFF. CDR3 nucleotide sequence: TGTGCCAGCAGCTTAAGCCCCCGGGGAGGGTTGAACACTGAAGCTTTCTTT.

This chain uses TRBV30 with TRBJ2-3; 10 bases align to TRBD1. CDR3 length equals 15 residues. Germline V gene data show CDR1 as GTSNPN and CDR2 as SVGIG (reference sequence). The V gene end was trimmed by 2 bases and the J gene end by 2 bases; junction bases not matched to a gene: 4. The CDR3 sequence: CAWSPTGGNTDTQYF. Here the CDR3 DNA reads TGTGCCTGGAGTCCGACAGGGGGCAACACAGATACGCAGTATTTT.

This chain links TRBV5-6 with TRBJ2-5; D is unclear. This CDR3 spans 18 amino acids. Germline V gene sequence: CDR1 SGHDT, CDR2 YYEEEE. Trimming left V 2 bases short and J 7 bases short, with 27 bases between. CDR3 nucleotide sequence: TGTGCCAGCAGCTTTAGTCTGGCTGCCAGGAAAATTGGTGGGACCCAGTACTTC. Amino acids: CASSFSLAARKIGGTQYF.

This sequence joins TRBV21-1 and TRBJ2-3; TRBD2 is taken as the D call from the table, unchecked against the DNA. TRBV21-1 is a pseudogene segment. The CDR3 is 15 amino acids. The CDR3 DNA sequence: TGTGCCAGCAGCAGGCTAGCGGGGTTCACAGATACGCAGTATTTT. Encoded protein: CASSRLAGFTDTQYF.

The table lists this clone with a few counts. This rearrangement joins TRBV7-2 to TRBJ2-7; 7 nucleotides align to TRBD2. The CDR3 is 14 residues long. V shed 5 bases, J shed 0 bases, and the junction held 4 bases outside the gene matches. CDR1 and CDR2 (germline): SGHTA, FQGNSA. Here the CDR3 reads CASSVGTTSYEQYF. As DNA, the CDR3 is TGTGCCAGCAGCGTCGGGACTACCTCCTACGAGCAGTACTTC.

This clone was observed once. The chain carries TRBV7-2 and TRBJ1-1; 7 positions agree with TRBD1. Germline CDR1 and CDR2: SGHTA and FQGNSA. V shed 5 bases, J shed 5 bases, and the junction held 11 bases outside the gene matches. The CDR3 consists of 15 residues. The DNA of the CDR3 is TGTGCCAGCAGCACCCGACAGGGTTTGGGGACTGAAGCTTTCTTT. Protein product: CASSTRQGLGTEAFF.

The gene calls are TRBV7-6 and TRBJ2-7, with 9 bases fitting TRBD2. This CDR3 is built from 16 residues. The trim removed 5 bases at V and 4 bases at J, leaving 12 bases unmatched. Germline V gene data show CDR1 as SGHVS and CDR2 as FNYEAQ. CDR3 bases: TGTGCCAGCAGCCCTAGGCTGACGCGGGAGGGATACGAGCAGTACTTC. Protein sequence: CASSPRLTREGYEQYF.

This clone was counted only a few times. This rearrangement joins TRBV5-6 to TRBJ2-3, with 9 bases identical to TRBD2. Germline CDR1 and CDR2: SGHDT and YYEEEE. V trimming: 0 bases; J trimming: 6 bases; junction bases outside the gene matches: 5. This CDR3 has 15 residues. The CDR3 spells CASSLGLAGLDTQYF. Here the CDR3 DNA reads TGTGCCAGCAGCTTGGGGCTAGCGGGGTTGGATACGCAGTATTTT.

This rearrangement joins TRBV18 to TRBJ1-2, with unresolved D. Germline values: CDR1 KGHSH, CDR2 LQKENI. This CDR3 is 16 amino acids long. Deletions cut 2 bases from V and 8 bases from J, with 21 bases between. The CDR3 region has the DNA TGTGCCAGCTCACCAGGAATAGAGGGTCACTCGGAAGGCTACACCTTC. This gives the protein CASSPGIEGHSEGYTF.

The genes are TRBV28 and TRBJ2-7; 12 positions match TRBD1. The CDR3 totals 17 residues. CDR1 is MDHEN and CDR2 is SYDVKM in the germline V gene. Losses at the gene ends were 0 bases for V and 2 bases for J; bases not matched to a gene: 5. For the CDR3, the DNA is TGTGCCAGCAGTTTATGGGGGGACAGGGGGCGTCCCTACGAGCAGTACTTC. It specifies CASSLWGDRGRPYEQYF.

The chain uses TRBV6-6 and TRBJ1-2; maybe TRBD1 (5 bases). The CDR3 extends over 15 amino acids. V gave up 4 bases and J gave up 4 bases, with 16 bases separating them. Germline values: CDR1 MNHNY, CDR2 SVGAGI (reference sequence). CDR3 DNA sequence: TGTGCCAGCAGTTCGAAGGGGCGCGGGAGCTATGGCTACACCTTC. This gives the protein CASSSKGRGSYGYTF.

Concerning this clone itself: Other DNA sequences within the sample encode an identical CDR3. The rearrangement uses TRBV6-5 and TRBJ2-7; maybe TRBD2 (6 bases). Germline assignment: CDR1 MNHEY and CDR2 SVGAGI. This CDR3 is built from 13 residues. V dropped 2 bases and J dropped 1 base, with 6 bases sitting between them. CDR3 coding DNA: TGTGCCAGCAGTTACCGGGGGTCCTACGAGCAGTACTTC. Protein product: CASSYRGSYEQYF.

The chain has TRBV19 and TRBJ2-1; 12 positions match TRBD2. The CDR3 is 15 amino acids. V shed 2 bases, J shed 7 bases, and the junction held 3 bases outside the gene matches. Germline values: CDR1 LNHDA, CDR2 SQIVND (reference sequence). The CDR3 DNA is TGTGCCAGTAGTATAAAACTAGCGGGGGGAAATGAGCAGTTCTTC. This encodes CASSIKLAGGNEQFF.

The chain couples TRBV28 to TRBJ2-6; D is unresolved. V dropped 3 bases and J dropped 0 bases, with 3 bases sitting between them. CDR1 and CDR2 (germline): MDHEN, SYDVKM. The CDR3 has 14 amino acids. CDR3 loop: CASSFHSGANVLTF. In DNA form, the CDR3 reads TGTGCCAGCAGTTTTCACTCTGGGGCCAACGTCCTGACTTTC.

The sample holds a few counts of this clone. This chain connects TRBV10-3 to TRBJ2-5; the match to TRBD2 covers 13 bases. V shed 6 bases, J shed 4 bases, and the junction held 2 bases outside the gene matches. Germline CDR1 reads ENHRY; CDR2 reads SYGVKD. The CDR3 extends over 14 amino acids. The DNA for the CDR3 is TGTGCCATCAGCACTAGCGGGAGGGGAGAGACCCAGTACTTC. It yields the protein CAISTSGRGETQYF.

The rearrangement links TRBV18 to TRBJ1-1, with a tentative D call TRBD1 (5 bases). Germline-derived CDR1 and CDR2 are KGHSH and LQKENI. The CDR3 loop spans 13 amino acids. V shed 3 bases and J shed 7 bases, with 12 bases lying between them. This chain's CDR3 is CASSPHLDSEAFF. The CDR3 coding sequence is TGTGCCAGCTCACCCCATTTAGACAGTGAAGCTTTCTTT.

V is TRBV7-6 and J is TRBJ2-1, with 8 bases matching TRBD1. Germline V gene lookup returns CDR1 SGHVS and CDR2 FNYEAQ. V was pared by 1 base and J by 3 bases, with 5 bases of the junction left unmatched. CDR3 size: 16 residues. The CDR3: CASSLGPDRGYNEQFF. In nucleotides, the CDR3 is TGTGCCAGCAGCTTAGGGCCCGACAGGGGCTACAATGAGCAGTTCTTC. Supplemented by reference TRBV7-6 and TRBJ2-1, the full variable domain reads GAGVSQSPRYKVTKRGQDVALRCDPISGHVSLYWYRQALGQGPEFLTYFNYEAQQDKSGLPNDRFSAERPEGSISTLTIQRTEQRDSAMYRCASSLGPDRGYNEQFFGPGTRLTVL.

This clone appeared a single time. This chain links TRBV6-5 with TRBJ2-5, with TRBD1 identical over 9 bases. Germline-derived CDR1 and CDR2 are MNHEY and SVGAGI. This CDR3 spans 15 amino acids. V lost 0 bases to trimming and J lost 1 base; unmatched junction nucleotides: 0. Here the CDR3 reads CASSYSTGGQETQYF. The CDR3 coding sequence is TGTGCCAGCAGTTACTCGACAGGGGGCCAAGAGACCCAGTACTTC.

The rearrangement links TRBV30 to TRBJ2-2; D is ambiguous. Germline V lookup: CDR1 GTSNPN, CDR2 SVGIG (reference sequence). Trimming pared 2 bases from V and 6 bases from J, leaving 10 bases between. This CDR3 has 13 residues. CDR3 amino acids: CAWSLLVAGELFF. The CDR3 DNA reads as TGTGCCTGGAGTCTCCTAGTTGCCGGGGAGCTGTTTTTT.

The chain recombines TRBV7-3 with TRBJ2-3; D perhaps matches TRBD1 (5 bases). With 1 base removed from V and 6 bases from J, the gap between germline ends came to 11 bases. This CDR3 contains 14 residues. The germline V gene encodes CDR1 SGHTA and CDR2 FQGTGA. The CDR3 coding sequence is TGTGCCAGCAGCTTAAATAGGGGCCTGGATACGCAGTATTTT. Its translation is CASSLNRGLDTQYF.

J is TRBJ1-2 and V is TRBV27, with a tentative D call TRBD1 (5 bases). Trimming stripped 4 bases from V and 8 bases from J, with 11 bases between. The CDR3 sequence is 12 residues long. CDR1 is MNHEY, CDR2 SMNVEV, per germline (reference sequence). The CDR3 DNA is TGTGCCAGCAGTTCAGGGATCTCGGGCTACACCTTC. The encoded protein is CASSSGISGYTF.

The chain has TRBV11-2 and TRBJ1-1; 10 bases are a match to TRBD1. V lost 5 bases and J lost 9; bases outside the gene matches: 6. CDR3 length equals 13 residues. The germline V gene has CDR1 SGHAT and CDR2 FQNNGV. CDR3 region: CASSPGQGIKAFF. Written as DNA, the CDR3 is TGTGCCAGCAGCCCGGGACAGGGGATAAAAGCTTTCTTT.

CDR3 DNA sequence: TGTGCCAGCGGGACTAGCGGGCGGAATGAGCAGTTCTTC. It yields the protein CASGTSGRNEQFF. The genes are TRBV11-2 and TRBJ2-1; 12 bases fit TRBD2. The CDR3 has 13 residues. Trimming at V came to 8 bases and at J to 7 bases, leaving 3 bases not matched to a gene. Germline lookup yields CDR1 SGHAT and CDR2 FQNNGV.

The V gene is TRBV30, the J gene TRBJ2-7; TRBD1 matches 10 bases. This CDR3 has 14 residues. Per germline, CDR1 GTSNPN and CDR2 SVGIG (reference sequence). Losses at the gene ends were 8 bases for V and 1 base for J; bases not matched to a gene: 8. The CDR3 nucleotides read TGTGCCATCGGGACAGGGGTCGGGTCCTACGAGCAGTACTTC. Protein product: CAIGTGVGSYEQYF.

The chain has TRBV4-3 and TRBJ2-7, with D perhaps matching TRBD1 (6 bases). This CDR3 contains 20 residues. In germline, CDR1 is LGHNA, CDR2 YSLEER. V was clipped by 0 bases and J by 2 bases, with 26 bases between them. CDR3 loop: CASSQESASKGHYRTYEQYF. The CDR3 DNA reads TGCGCCAGCAGCCAAGAGTCAGCCTCCAAGGGACACTATAGGACCTACGAGCAGTACTTC.

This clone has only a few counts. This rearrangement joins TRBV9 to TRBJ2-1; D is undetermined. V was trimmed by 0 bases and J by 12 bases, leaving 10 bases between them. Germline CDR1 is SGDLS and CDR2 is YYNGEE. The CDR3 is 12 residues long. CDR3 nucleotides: TGTGCCAGCAGCGTAGCTCTTGGGCCGCAGTTCTTC. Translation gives CASSVALGPQFF.

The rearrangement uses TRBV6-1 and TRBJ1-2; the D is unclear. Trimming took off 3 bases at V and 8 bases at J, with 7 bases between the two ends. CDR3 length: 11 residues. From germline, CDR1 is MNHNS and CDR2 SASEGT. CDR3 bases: TGTGCCAGCAGTGACGTCGGGGGCTACACCTTC. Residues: CASSDVGGYTF.

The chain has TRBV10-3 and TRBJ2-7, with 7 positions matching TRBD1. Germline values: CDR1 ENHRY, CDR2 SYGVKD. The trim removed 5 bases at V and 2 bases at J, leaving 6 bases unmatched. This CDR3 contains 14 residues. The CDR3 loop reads CAISRQGETYEQYF. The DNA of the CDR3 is TGTGCCATCAGTCGACAGGGCGAGACCTACGAGCAGTACTTC.